The entry below describes one TCR beta chain. Its antigen is not yet known. No quality values exist for individual bases; no much larger clone is one base distant. These data originate in a study of T cell responses to AZD1222 COVID-19 vaccine (dated by TCRdb to the early 2020s). Regarding the study in general: AZD1222 recipients given second doses at about 4 weeks or at about 12 weeks were pooled, since spike-specific TCR depth and breadth were not found to differ between the two schedules. A total of 230 or so trial participants underwent TCR sequencing, of whom some 210 received two doses of AZD1222 and around 25 received two doses of the MenACWY control vaccine. Enrollment into the trials was organized by age into subgroups of 18-55, 56-69 and 70-plus years, and those subgroups contained about 150, 27 and 61 TCR-sequenced participants, respectively. On the study overall, not on this receptor specifically: Reportedly, almost half of the unique spike-specific TCRs recognized epitopes lying outside the regions that are mutated in the B.1.351 and B.1.1.7 variants. In the small 56-69-year group, the increase in depth fell short of significance, most likely because of low power. Conclusions about previously exposed vaccinees are limited because only six or seven AZD1222 recipients were SARS-CoV-2 seropositive at baseline. Vaccine-associated CD4 TCRs spanned the whole spike protein, with dominant responses in regions 160-218 and 743-854. After two AZD1222 doses, spike-specific TCR breadth and depth were significantly higher than at day 0 and than in MenACWY recipients. Participants were mostly white British and included more females than males, and it was suggested by the authors that clonal diversity may have been underestimated. No day 14 peak-response samples were available, so repertoires were characterized only after the peak T cell response.

The label giving this sample's time point can be read as: baseline before first vaccination. The vaccinee samples were drawn from two UK trials, COV001 and COV002, one of which was a single-blind randomized controlled phase 2/3 trial testing AZD1222 (ChAdOx1 nCoV-19) in healthy adults. For TCRbeta chain sequencing, PBMC samples from trial participants were taken at day 0 and at day 28 after the second dose. The CDR3 regions of human TCRbeta chains were subjected to immunosequencing. The authors' analysis ran thus. TCRs in the repertoires were compared against a reference library of SARS-CoV-2-specific TCRs that had been generated with the MIRA antigen-specificity platform. Breadth was defined as the fraction of unique TCRs that were SARS-CoV-2-associated, and depth was defined as the fraction of total T cells that were SARS-CoV-2-associated. Using the MIRA data, each spike-specific TCR was assigned both to the spike region to which the TCR was reactive and to a CD4 or CD8 class. Log10-transformed breadth and depth values were compared by one-way ANOVA with Sidak's multiple comparisons tests. This immuneACCESS table, as held by TCRdb, lists in-frame sequences with V and J called but not all clones. Of the missing ones, under half trace to an unresolved V gene in checked studies; the others have no known cause. The V and J calls and clone size come from that table; D and trimming were worked out from the DNA. This sample lists 80,000 to 95,000 clones; 80% to 90% were detected once. The ten largest clones add up to approximately 5.7% of the sample.

Counted from cysteine to phenylalanine, this CDR3 has 18 amino acids. Just the 54-base CDR3 DNA is kept, in frame starting at base 1. CDR1 and CDR2 are read off the germline V gene as SGHTA and FQGNSA. Germline trimming amounts to 1 base on V and 3 bases on J, with 6 as the count of junction bases outside the gene matches. The TCR sequence derives from an adult in good health. The source material was peripheral blood, sampled on day 0 of AZD1222 vaccination. Here the chain combines TRBV7-2 and TRBJ2-3; a stretch of 14 junction bases matches TRBD2. The DNA sequence is as follows: TGTGCCAGCAGCTTAGTTCGACTAGCGGGGGGGCAGACAGATACGCAGTATTTT. It encodes CASSLVRLAGGQTDTQYF.